A single sample gave rise to the 26 T cell receptor beta chains below, sequenced in a study of cytomegalovirus exposure and HLA in healthy donors. The PCR used 60 Vbeta and 13 Jbeta primers. Some clones are missing from TCRdb's copy, which holds only in-frame ones; the method was immunoSEQ multiplex PCR. Here the sample spans around 120,000 clones, just under 85% being singletons. Sequenced input: PBMCs. Receptor source: a boy aged 2-9 years in good health and CMV-seronegative.

This chain joins TRBV9 and TRBJ2-1, with 9 bases identical to TRBD2. J lost 8 bases, V lost 0 bases, and 9 bases had no gene match. The germline V gene encodes CDR1 SGDLS and CDR2 YYNGEE. The CDR3 runs to 16 residues. This CDR3 reads CASSVGGGRARYEQFF. The CDR3 coding sequence is TGTGCCAGCAGCGTAGGAGGCGGGAGGGCCAGATATGAGCAGTTCTTC.

The V and J genes are TRBV6-1 and TRBJ1-3; D unresolved. The CDR3 consists of 15 residues. The germline CDR1 and CDR2 sequences are MNHNS and SASEGT. V lost 3 bases to trimming and J lost 0 bases, with 9 bases between them. The chain's CDR3 is CASSDEMSSGNTIYF. The DNA for the CDR3 is TGTGCCAGCAGTGACGAGATGAGCTCTGGAAACACCATATATTTT.

CDR3 sequence: CASSLTDWGEQYV. In DNA, the CDR3 is TGTGCCAGCAGCCTGACAGACTGGGGCGAGCAGTACGTC. This chain uses TRBV6-1 with TRBJ2-7; TRBD1 might be the D (5 bases). V shed 6 bases and J shed 6 bases, with 15 bases lying between them. The CDR3 spans 13 residues. Germline values: CDR1 MNHNS, CDR2 SASEGT.

This chain joins TRBV18 and TRBJ2-7, with D maybe TRBD1 (6 bases). Trimming took 1 base from V and 6 from J, leaving 19 bases between them. Germline V gene sequence: CDR1 KGHSH, CDR2 LQKENI. This CDR3 has 16 residues. The CDR3 DNA follows: TGTGCCAGCTCACCACTGGCCTTGGGACACGACATCGAGCAGTACTTC. Translated, it gives CASSPLALGHDIEQYF.

This rearrangement joins TRBV10-3 to TRBJ2-2; 7 bases map to TRBD1. The CDR3 has 17 amino acids. Germline-derived CDR1 and CDR2 are ENHRY and SYGVKD. Losses at the gene ends were 7 bases for V and 0 bases for J; bases not matched to a gene: 11. The CDR3 loop reads CAIKPGLGTANTGELFF. The DNA for the CDR3 is TGTGCCATCAAACCGGGGCTGGGGACAGCGAACACCGGGGAGCTGTTTTTT.

The count of this clone is one. The CDR3 DNA sequence: TGCGCCAGCGGTGGGCAGAACAAAGAGACCCAGTACTTC. This encodes CASGGQNKETQYF. The rearrangement joins TRBV5-1 to TRBJ2-5; D gene unclear. The CDR3 has 13 amino acids. The V gene's germline CDR1 is SGHRS and CDR2 YFSETQ. Trimming took 7 bases from V and 3 from J, leaving 13 bases between them.

V and J are TRBV2 and TRBJ1-3, with 7 bases identical to TRBD1. The CDR3 covers 13 residues. Germline V gene data show CDR1 as SNHLY and CDR2 as FYNNEI. Trimming cost V 8 bases and J 8 bases; bases outside gene matches: 9. CDR3 residues: CASRRQGEDTIYF. The CDR3 DNA reads as TGTGCCAGCCGGCGACAGGGTGAGGACACCATATATTTT.

The J gene is TRBJ2-1, the V gene TRBV7-9; the D is unclear. Germline V gene lookup returns CDR1 SEHNR and CDR2 FQNEAQ (reference sequence). The length of the CDR3 is 15 residues. Trimming stripped 1 base from V and 10 bases from J, with 17 bases between. CDR3 DNA sequence: TGTGCCAGCAGCTTAGTCGGTAGTTTAGAACGAGAGCAGTTCTTC. This sequence encodes CASSLVGSLEREQFF.

V is TRBV5-6 and J is TRBJ1-2; 7 nucleotides align to TRBD1. Germline V gene sequence: CDR1 SGHDT, CDR2 YYEEEE. The CDR3 is 14 amino acids. The junction had 5 bases not matched to a gene; V was cut back by 2 bases and J by 4 bases. This CDR3 is CASSFGTAGYGYTF. CDR3 coding DNA: TGTGCCAGCAGCTTCGGGACAGCGGGCTATGGCTACACCTTC.

This clone has just a few counts. J is TRBJ2-7 and V is TRBV6-1; TRBD1 matches 7 bases. The CDR3 runs 15 residues. In germline, CDR1 is MNHNS, CDR2 SASEGT. With V trimmed by 4 bases and J by 3 bases, 9 bases remained unmatched. The CDR3 region is CASSASEGASYEQYV. The DNA of the CDR3 is TGTGCCAGCAGTGCGAGTGAGGGGGCCAGCTACGAGCAGTACGTC.

On this clone itself: The junction differs from germline at one of its ends, possibly a read error. The chain combines TRBV7-9 with TRBJ1-1; D call uncertain. The CDR3 covers 13 residues. Germline V gene sequence: CDR1 SEHNR, CDR2 FQNEAQ (reference sequence). The CDR3 DNA sequence: TGTTCCAGCAGCTTAGCCCCTAACACTGAAGCTTTCTTT. Amino acids: CSSSLAPNTEAFF. Together with reference TRBV7-9 and TRBJ1-1, the CDR3 gives the full variable domain: DTGVSQNPRHKITKRGQNVTFRCDPISEHNRLYWYRQTLGQGPEFLTYFQNEAQLEKSRLLSDRFSAERPKGSFSTLEIQRTEQGDSAMYLCSSSLAPNTEAFFGQGTRLTVV.

The chain joins TRBV29-1 to TRBJ2-7; 7 bases align to TRBD2. Germline V gene lookup returns CDR1 SQVTM and CDR2 ANQGSEA. This CDR3 has 12 amino acids. V dropped 0 bases and J dropped 7; count of bases not matched to a gene: 3. In DNA, the CDR3 is TGCAGCGTTGAAGAAGGGGAGGGGGAGCAGTACGTC. Translated, it gives CSVEEGEGEQYV.

The V and J genes are TRBV11-2 and TRBJ2-2; 9 nucleotides align to TRBD2. The CDR3 covers 17 residues. Germline V gene lookup returns CDR1 SGHAT and CDR2 FQNNGV. The V gene end was trimmed by 4 bases and the J gene end by 1 base; junction bases not matched to a gene: 7. CDR3 protein: CASSSHRTSVNTGELFF. CDR3 bases: TGTGCCAGCAGCTCCCACCGGACTAGCGTGAACACCGGGGAGCTGTTTTTT.

This clone has just one count. Relative to the germline gene, one junction end is altered; a read error may explain this. This chain links TRBV9 with TRBJ2-2; D is undetermined. Germline CDR1 reads SGDLS; CDR2 reads YYNGEE. This CDR3 spans 13 amino acids. CDR3 sequence: CASNVVSSGELFF. The CDR3 region has the DNA TGTGCCAGCAACGTAGTTTCCTCCGGGGAGCTGTTTTTT.

Regarding this clone: Germline and junction disagree at one end, which may indicate a read error. The chain combines TRBV4-2 with TRBJ1-4; weak D call: TRBD1 (6 bases). CDR3 size: 17 residues. The germline V gene has CDR1 LGHNA and CDR2 YNFKEQ. CDR3 nucleotide sequence: TGTGCCAGCAGTCAAGCGGGGGGGGCGCCTACAGGGGAAAAACTGTTTTTT. Protein product: CASSQAGGAPTGEKLFF.

The rearrangement uses TRBV6-5 and TRBJ2-7; a possible D gene is TRBD2 (6 bases). Germline V gives CDR1 MNHEY, CDR2 SVGAGI. The CDR3 runs 13 residues. V lost 5 bases to trimming and J lost 4 bases, with 12 bases between them. CDR3 region: CASSRLGGYEQYV. CDR3 DNA sequence: TGTGCCAGCAGTCGACTAGGCGGGTACGAGCAGTACGTC.

This chain connects TRBV9 to TRBJ2-1; D gene uncertain. The CDR3 consists of 15 residues. Per germline, CDR1 SGDLS and CDR2 YYNGEE. Between the trimmed V and J ends, which lost 0 bases and 0 bases, there was a span of 7 bases. The CDR3 reads CASSVGLFSYNEQFF. CDR3 bases: TGTGCCAGCAGCGTAGGACTTTTCTCCTACAATGAGCAGTTCTTC.

This chain joins TRBV7-8 and TRBJ2-3; D not certain. V was trimmed by 0 bases and J by 14 bases, leaving 9 bases between them. Germline-derived CDR1 and CDR2 are SGHVS and FQNEAQ. The CDR3 has 11 residues. CDR3 DNA sequence: TGTGCCAGCAGCTTAGCACGAGATTTGTATTTT. Protein: CASSLARDLYF.

The chain is built from TRBV13 and TRBJ2-7, with 9 bases matching TRBD1. Germline V gene sequence: CDR1 PRHDT, CDR2 FYEKMQ (reference sequence). V shed 4 bases, J shed 2 bases, and the junction held 6 bases outside the gene matches. The CDR3 loop spans 15 amino acids. CDR3 sequence: CASSSRDRETYEQYF. The CDR3 region has the DNA TGTGCCAGCAGCTCCCGGGACAGGGAGACCTACGAGCAGTACTTC.

The chain joins TRBV19 to TRBJ1-5; weak D call: TRBD1 (5 bases). The CDR3 covers 16 residues. The V gene's germline CDR1 is LNHDA and CDR2 SQIVND (reference sequence). V shed 4 bases and J shed 2 bases, with 15 bases lying between them. CDR3 bases: TGTGCCAGTAGTACCTACTCAGGGCGCGGCAATCAGCCCCAGCATTTT. Encoded protein: CASSTYSGRGNQPQHF.

Written as DNA, the CDR3 is TGTGCCAGCAGTCCCCGGGAGATAGCGGGAGACCAGGGGGGGGCCAACGTCCTGACTTTC. Protein sequence: CASSPREIAGDQGGANVLTF. The chain employs TRBV27 and TRBJ2-6; 9 positions match TRBD2. The trim removed 5 bases at V and 4 bases at J, leaving 18 bases unmatched. Looked up from germline, CDR1 is MNHEY and CDR2 is SMNVEV (reference sequence). CDR3 length: 20 amino acids.

V and J are TRBV4-2 and TRBJ2-5; 13 bases line up with TRBD2. The CDR3 length is 16 residues. V gave up 1 base and J gave up 5 bases; unmatched junction bases: 4. CDR1 is LGHNA and CDR2 is YNFKEQ in the germline V gene. The CDR3 loop reads CASSQGTSGSVETQYF. CDR3 DNA: TGTGCCAGCAGCCAAGGGACTAGCGGGAGTGTTGAGACCCAGTACTTC.

The chain recombines TRBV29-1 with TRBJ1-2, with D possibly TRBD1 on 6 matching bases. Trimming removed 4 bases at V and 0 bases at J, with 21 bases between. The CDR3 consists of 17 residues. The germline V gene encodes CDR1 SQVTM and CDR2 ANQGSEA. In DNA, the CDR3 is TGCAGCGTTGGCCCTCACAGGGAGGGTGGTGCTAACTATGGCTACACCTTC. As protein: CSVGPHREGGANYGYTF.

V gene TRBV19 combines with J gene TRBJ2-3, with 7 bases that match TRBD1. The CDR3 runs to 15 residues. Germline CDR1 LNHDA, CDR2 SQIVND (reference sequence). The V and J ends lost 5 bases and 6 bases, in that order; junction bases with no gene match: 11. For the CDR3, the DNA is TGTGCCAGTAGTCCCCGACAGGGCCAGCGGGATACGCAGTATTTT. It is translated as CASSPRQGQRDTQYF.

The chain recombines TRBV7-6 with TRBJ1-2, with 8 bases that match TRBD1. The CDR3 totals 14 residues. Per the germline V gene, CDR1 is SGHVS and CDR2 is FNYEAQ. Unmatched junction bases numbered 5, after V lost 2 bases and J lost 6 bases. CDR3 nucleotide sequence: TGTGCCAGCAGCTTACTCGGACAGGGAAATGGCTACACCTTC. Translation gives CASSLLGQGNGYTF.

This clone was picked up one time. The chain has TRBV15 and TRBJ1-5, with 7 bases identical to TRBD1. Germline values: CDR1 LNHNV, CDR2 YYDKDF (reference sequence). The CDR3 totals 16 residues. J was trimmed by 1 base and V by 1 base; bases with no gene match: 4. Written as DNA, the CDR3 is TGTGCCACCAGCAGAGCGACAGGGTTAAGCAATCAGCCCCAGCATTTT. Protein product: CATSRATGLSNQPQHF.